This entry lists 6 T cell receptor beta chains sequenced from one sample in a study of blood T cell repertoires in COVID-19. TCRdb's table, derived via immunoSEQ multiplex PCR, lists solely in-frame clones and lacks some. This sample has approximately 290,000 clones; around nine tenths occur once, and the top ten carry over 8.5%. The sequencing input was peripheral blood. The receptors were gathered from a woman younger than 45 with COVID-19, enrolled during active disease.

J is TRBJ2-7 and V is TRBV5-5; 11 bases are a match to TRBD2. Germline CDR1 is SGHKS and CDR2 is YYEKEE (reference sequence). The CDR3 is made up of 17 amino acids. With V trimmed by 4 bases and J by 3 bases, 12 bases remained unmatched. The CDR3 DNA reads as TGTGCCAGCAGCCCAAGACTAGCGGGGTCCACCCTCTACGAGCAGTACTTC. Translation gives CASSPRLAGSTLYEQYF.

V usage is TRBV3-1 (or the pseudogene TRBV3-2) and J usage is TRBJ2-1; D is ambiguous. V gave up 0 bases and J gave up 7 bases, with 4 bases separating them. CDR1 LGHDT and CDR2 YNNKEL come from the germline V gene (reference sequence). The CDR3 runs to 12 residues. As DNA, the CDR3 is TGTGCCAGCAGCCAAGATCGGAATGAGCAGTTCTTC. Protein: CASSQDRNEQFF.

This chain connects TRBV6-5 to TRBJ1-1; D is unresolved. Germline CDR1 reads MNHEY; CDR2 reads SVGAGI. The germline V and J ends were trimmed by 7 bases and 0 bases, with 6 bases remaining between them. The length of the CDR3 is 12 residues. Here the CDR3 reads CASMNLNTEAFF. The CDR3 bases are TGTGCCAGCATGAACTTGAACACTGAAGCTTTCTTT.

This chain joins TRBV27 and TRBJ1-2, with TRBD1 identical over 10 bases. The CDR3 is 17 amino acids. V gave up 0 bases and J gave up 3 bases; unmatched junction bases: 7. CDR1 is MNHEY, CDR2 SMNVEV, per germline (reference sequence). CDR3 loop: CASSLSWRQGADYGYTF. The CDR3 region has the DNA TGTGCCAGCAGTTTATCTTGGCGACAGGGGGCGGACTATGGCTACACCTTC.

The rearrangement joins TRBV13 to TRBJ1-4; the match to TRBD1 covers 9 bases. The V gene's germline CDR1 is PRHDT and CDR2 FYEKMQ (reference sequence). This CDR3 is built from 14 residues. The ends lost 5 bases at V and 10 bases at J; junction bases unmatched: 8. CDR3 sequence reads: CASSPTGTGRKLFF. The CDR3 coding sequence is TGTGCCAGCAGCCCCACCGGGACAGGGAGAAAACTGTTTTTT.

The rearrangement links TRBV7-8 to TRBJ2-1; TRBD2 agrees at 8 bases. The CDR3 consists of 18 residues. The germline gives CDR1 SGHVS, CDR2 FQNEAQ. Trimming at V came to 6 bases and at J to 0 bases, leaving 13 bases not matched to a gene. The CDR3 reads CASRWRGDVPSSYNEQFF. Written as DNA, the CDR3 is TGTGCCAGCAGATGGCGGGGGGACGTCCCTAGCTCCTACAATGAGCAGTTCTTC.